The 3 T cell receptor beta chains in this list originate from one sample, sequenced in a study of T cell repertoires in cytomegalovirus infection. TCRdb processed the reads anew with MiXCR; each CDR3 protein has one entry. The data contain under 200,000 distinct CDR3 sequences, about a tenth of them singletons. Sequencing input: PBMCs. The receptors stem from a human donor in good health (CMV status not recorded). Some clones in this sample may be carry-over from other donors' samples.

In its sample, this clonotype was seen many times. This chain uses TRBV12-3 or TRBV12-4 with TRBJ2-7; possible D gene TRBD2, 7 bases. V dropped 6 bases and J dropped 4 bases, with 16 bases sitting between them. The CDR3 runs 14 residues. The CDR3 protein is CASSVGGGGYEQYF. The CDR3 nucleotides are TGTGCCAGCAGCGTCGGAGGGGGGGGATACGAGCAGTACTTC.

In its sample, this clonotype ranks as medium-sized (0.01 to 0.1%). CDR3 amino acids: CASSLKPRGLGDTEAFF. CDR3 bases: TGTGCCAGCAGCTTAAAGCCCAGGGGGCTGGGGGACACTGAAGCTTTCTTT. The chain carries TRBV7-8 and TRBJ1-1, with 8 bases fitting TRBD1. The junction had 11 bases not matched to a gene; V was cut back by 2 bases and J by 3 bases. CDR1 and CDR2 from the germline V gene are SGHVS and FQNEAQ. This CDR3 comprises 17 residues. The full variable domain, rest sourced from reference TRBV7-8 and TRBJ1-1, is GAGVSQSPRYKVAKRGQDVALRCDPISGHVSLFWYQQALGQGPEFLTYFQNEAQLDKSGLPSDRFFAERPEGSVSTLKIQRTQQEDSAVYLCASSLKPRGLGDTEAFFGQGTRLTVV.

In this sample, this clonotype turned up many times. V usage is TRBV19 and J usage is TRBJ1-6; a possible D gene is TRBD1 (5 bases). V was clipped by 5 bases and J by 4 bases, with 15 bases between them. Looked up from germline, CDR1 is LNHDA and CDR2 is SQIVND (reference sequence). The CDR3 contains 16 residues. In DNA, the CDR3 is TGTGCCAGTAGTGTCCGGGACGGTGCTTATAATTCACCCCTCCACTTT. As protein: CASSVRDGAYNSPLHF.